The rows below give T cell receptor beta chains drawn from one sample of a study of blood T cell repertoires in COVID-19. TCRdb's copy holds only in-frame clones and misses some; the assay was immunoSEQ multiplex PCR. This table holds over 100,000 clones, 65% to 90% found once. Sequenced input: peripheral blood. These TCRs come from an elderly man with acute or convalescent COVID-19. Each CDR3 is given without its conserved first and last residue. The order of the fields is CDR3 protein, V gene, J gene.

CDR3aa: SVVTGKNTEAF; v_gene: TRBV29-1; j_gene: TRBJ1-1
CDR3aa: ASSLVGGYNEQF; v_gene: TRBV7-2; j_gene: TRBJ2-1
CDR3aa: ASTLWGSYSNQPQH; v_gene: TRBV28; j_gene: TRBJ1-5
CDR3aa: ASSPTGGHHSGNTIY; v_gene: TRBV28; j_gene: TRBJ1-3
CDR3aa: AWSVQGAGYGYT; v_gene: TRBV30; j_gene: TRBJ1-2
CDR3aa: ASGSFGTGSSYNSPLH; v_gene: TRBV12-5; j_gene: TRBJ1-6
CDR3aa: ASRYIAVGRDTQY; v_gene: TRBV2; j_gene: TRBJ2-3
CDR3aa: ASSLSGQGVGEQF; v_gene: TRBV5-6; j_gene: TRBJ2-1
CDR3aa: ASSPRGRTEAF; v_gene: TRBV19; j_gene: TRBJ1-1
CDR3aa: ASSPGTGVSGANVLT; v_gene: TRBV7-2; j_gene: TRBJ2-6
CDR3aa: AARTGGGELF; v_gene: TRBV24-1; j_gene: TRBJ2-2
CDR3aa: ASSISAGAYQETQY; v_gene: TRBV7-3; j_gene: TRBJ2-5
CDR3aa: ATSRLAGGFIETQY; v_gene: TRBV15; j_gene: TRBJ2-5
CDR3aa: ASSPLSTNYGYT; v_gene: TRBV5-8; j_gene: TRBJ1-2
CDR3aa: ASSQAGASYNEQF; v_gene: TRBV7-3; j_gene: TRBJ2-1
CDR3aa: ASSTTGVGTQY; v_gene: TRBV5-6; j_gene: TRBJ2-5
CDR3aa: ASSLGTGFNEQY; v_gene: TRBV7-2; j_gene: TRBJ2-7
CDR3aa: ASSIIEAGGRNEQF; v_gene: TRBV19; j_gene: TRBJ2-1
CDR3aa: ASGLGGVEQF; v_gene: TRBV12-5; j_gene: TRBJ2-1
CDR3aa: ASSYPGTGIYEQY; v_gene: TRBV6-5; j_gene: TRBJ2-7
CDR3aa: ASSQKQGSPLH; v_gene: TRBV4-3; j_gene: TRBJ1-6
CDR3aa: ASSQVGVPGNTIY; v_gene: TRBV3-1/TRBV3-2; j_gene: TRBJ1-3
CDR3aa: ASSPTGVQPQH; v_gene: TRBV5-1; j_gene: TRBJ1-5
CDR3aa: ASSPLSGGYNYGYT; v_gene: TRBV27; j_gene: TRBJ1-2
CDR3aa: ASSDPGVKGYEQY; v_gene: TRBV25-1; j_gene: TRBJ2-7
CDR3aa: ASCGANEQF; v_gene: TRBV19; j_gene: TRBJ2-1
CDR3aa: ASSLRTGVDYGYT; v_gene: TRBV5-4; j_gene: TRBJ1-2
CDR3aa: ASRDRGLGPGNTIY; v_gene: TRBV27; j_gene: TRBJ1-3
CDR3aa: ASSPPTRDWDPYEQY; v_gene: TRBV9; j_gene: TRBJ2-7
CDR3aa: ASSLRLAGDLEQY; v_gene: TRBV3-1/TRBV3-2; j_gene: TRBJ2-3
CDR3aa: ASSQDSTGRRAF; v_gene: TRBV3-1/TRBV3-2; j_gene: TRBJ1-1
CDR3aa: ASSLGGGLYNEQF; v_gene: TRBV5-4; j_gene: TRBJ2-1
CDR3aa: ASSPPKRGGTDTQY; v_gene: TRBV18; j_gene: TRBJ2-3
CDR3aa: ASSEGDRVNTIY; v_gene: TRBV25-1; j_gene: TRBJ1-3
CDR3aa: ASSLTVQVTGELF; v_gene: TRBV7-3; j_gene: TRBJ2-2
CDR3aa: ASSFDRGLNSNQPQH; v_gene: TRBV28; j_gene: TRBJ1-5
CDR3aa: ASSLSAGLNTEAF; v_gene: TRBV11-2; j_gene: TRBJ1-1
CDR3aa: ASSLSGSGSINSYEQY; v_gene: TRBV5-8; j_gene: TRBJ2-7
CDR3aa: ASSVPSSGNTIY; v_gene: TRBV2; j_gene: TRBJ1-3
CDR3aa: AITRTGDYGYT; v_gene: TRBV6-5; j_gene: TRBJ1-2
CDR3aa: ASSLVGGGEDTQY; v_gene: TRBV11-2; j_gene: TRBJ2-3
CDR3aa: AWSQVSGNTIY; v_gene: TRBV30; j_gene: TRBJ1-3
CDR3aa: ASRARLNVNTGELF; v_gene: TRBV13; j_gene: TRBJ2-2
CDR3aa: ASPDGGEQF; v_gene: TRBV3-1/TRBV3-2; j_gene: TRBJ2-1
CDR3aa: ASSLSPGQSEAF; v_gene: TRBV7-3; j_gene: TRBJ1-1
CDR3aa: ASSMTGSSYEQY; v_gene: TRBV19; j_gene: TRBJ2-7